This TCR beta chain was observed in a study of blood T cell repertoires in COVID-19. TCRdb keeps only in-frame clones here, not all; method: immunoSEQ multiplex PCR. The sample holds a few hundred thousand clones, approximately 85% seen once. This CDR3 is 14 amino acids long. The V end was cut by 2 bases, the J end by 0 bases, with 7 bases between. Germline CDR1 SEHNR, CDR2 FQNEAQ (reference sequence). The clonotype was recovered from a human donor in a cohort sampled during active COVID-19. The chain combines TRBV7-9 with TRBJ1-2; no clear D gene. Sequencing was done on a sample of peripheral blood. The CDR3 coding sequence is TGTGCCAGCAGCTTACCCAGATCTAACTATGGCTACACCTTC. Residues: CASSLPRSNYGYTF.